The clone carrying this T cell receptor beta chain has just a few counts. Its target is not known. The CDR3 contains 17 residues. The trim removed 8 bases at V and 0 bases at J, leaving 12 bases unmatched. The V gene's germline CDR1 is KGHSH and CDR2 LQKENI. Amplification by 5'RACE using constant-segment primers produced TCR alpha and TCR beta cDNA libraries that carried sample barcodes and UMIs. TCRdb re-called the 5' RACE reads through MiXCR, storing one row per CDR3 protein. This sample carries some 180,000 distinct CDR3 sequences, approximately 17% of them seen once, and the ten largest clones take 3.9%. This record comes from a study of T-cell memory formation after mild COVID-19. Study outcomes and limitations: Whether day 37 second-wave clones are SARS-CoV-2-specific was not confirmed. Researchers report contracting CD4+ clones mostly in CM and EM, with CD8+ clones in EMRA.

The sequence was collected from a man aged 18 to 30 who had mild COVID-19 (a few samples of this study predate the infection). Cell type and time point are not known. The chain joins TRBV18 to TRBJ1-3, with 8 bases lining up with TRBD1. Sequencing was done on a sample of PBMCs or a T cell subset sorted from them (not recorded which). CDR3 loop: CASPMDRELSSGNTIYF. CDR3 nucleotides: TGTGCCAGCCCAATGGACAGGGAACTGTCCTCTGGAAACACCATATATTTT.